This T cell receptor (beta chain) was sequenced during a study of spatial heterogeneity in lung cancer. Overall study results and limits: Ubiquitous expanded tumor TCRs surfaced in blood more at resection than they did at follow-up.

CDR3 length: 18 amino acids. The V gene lost 2 bases and the J gene lost 0 bases, with 14 bases spanning the gap. CDR1 is SGHVS, CDR2 FNYEAQ, per germline. This clonotype turned up a few times. Its antigen is unidentified. One entry per CDR3 protein results from TCRdb running MiXCR on the 5' RACE reads. The table lists just over 75,000 distinct CDR3 sequences, roughly 8% of them singletons. As for time point: sample taken at primary tumor resection. TCRs were sequenced from unsorted whole RNA of tumor, nontumor lung or PBMC. The material was PBMCs, obtained at surgery. The chain links TRBV7-6 to TRBJ2-6; D unresolved. The receptor comes from a male donor with early-stage non-small cell lung cancer. The CDR3 is CASSLMLAESSGANVLTF. The CDR3 bases are TGTGCCAGCAGCTTAATGCTGGCCGAGAGCTCTGGGGCCAACGTCCTGACTTTC.